This T cell receptor (beta chain) was retrieved from a study of OX40 agonist ivuxolimab in advanced cancers. About the research overall: Patients were treated with ivuxolimab, an agonistic anti-OX40 (CD134) antibody. All patients had ivuxolimab intravenously every 2 weeks at 0.01 to 10 mg/kg.

Study results and caveats: At 0.1 to 3.0 mg/kg, CD4+ and CD8+ blood T cells expanded clonally by week 6.

CDR1 and CDR2 from the germline V gene are SGHVS and FNYEAQ. The CDR3 has 15 amino acids. The J segment lost 8 bases and the V segment lost 6 bases, leaving 11 bases of the junction unmatched. Here immunoSEQ multiplex PCR was the method, and the copy in TCRdb shows in-frame clones only, minus some. The table lists roughly 70,000 clones, 88% of them singletons. By share of the sample, this clone is medium-sized (0.01 to 0.1%). The antigen remains unidentified. This clonotype was sampled from an adult with an advanced solid tumor such as melanoma, head and neck, liver or kidney cancer. The chain joins TRBV7-6 to TRBJ1-4; TRBD1 agrees at 8 bases. This specimen consisted of CD4+ or CD8+ T cells sorted from blood, obtained in a trial of the OX40 agonist ivuxolimab. CDR3 protein: CASSFRTGLGEKLFF. The CDR3 DNA reads TGTGCCAGCAGTTTCCGGACAGGGCTGGGGGAAAAACTGTTTTTT.